The 10 T cell receptor beta chains listed next were all sequenced from one sample in a study of cytomegalovirus exposure and HLA in healthy donors. The PCR used 60 Vbeta and 13 Jbeta primers. Sequencing used immunoSEQ multiplex PCR; TCRdb keeps in-frame clones, though not all of them. Of a few hundred thousand clones listed, approximately 79% were seen once; the top ten hold 1.5% to 2%. The sample was PBMCs. These receptors all come from a man between 18 and 29 years old in good health and CMV-seronegative.

The chain combines TRBV6-1 with TRBJ2-7; no clear D gene. Germline values: CDR1 MNHNS, CDR2 SASEGT. Trimming pared 1 base from V and 0 bases from J, leaving 13 bases between. The CDR3 runs to 16 residues. In DNA, the CDR3 is TGTGCCAGCAGTGAAGGCCCCCCTCGCAGCTCCTACGAGCAGTACTTC. Residues: CASSEGPPRSSYEQYF.

This clone was seen more than once but under ten times. V is TRBV4-3 and J is TRBJ2-1; 14 nucleotides agree with TRBD2. The germline gives CDR1 LGHNA, CDR2 YSLEER. This CDR3 contains 16 residues. V shed 7 bases, J shed 7 bases, and the junction held 9 bases outside the gene matches. The CDR3, as DNA: TGCGCCAGCAACCCAGGGACTAGCGGGAGTTGGAATGAGCAGTTCTTC. This gives the protein CASNPGTSGSWNEQFF.

This clone is a singleton in its sample. The genes are TRBV7-9 and TRBJ2-7, with D perhaps matching TRBD2 (5 bases). From germline, CDR1 is SEHNR and CDR2 FQNEAQ (reference sequence). V shed 0 bases and J shed 4 bases, with 19 bases lying between them. The CDR3 loop spans 17 amino acids. The CDR3 DNA reads as TGTGCCAGCAGCTTAGCCTCGGGGTTGGCTGCATGGTACGAGCAGTACTTC. It codes for CASSLASGLAAWYEQYF.

The CDR3 is CASSLAPQINSPLHF. The CDR3 region has the DNA TGTGCCAGCAGCTTAGCGCCACAGATTAATTCACCCCTCCACTTT. The rearrangement links TRBV13 to TRBJ1-6, with D unresolved. CDR3 length equals 15 residues. The germline CDR1 and CDR2 sequences are PRHDT and FYEKMQ (reference sequence). Trimming took off 1 base at V and 6 bases at J, with 10 bases between the two ends.

Regarding this clone: Relative to the germline gene, one junction end is altered; a read error may explain this. Other nucleotide sequences from this sample produce the same CDR3. The chain's CDR3 is CASSLTGQLNEQYF. CDR3 coding DNA: TGCGCCAGCAGTTTAACGGGACAGCTAAACGAGCAGTACTTC. The chain links TRBV27 to TRBJ2-7; 7 positions match TRBD1. The CDR3 is 14 residues long. CDR1 and CDR2 (germline): MNHEY, SMNVEV (reference sequence).

The chain joins TRBV7-8 to TRBJ2-7; D gene ambiguous. Trimming removed 1 base from V and 0 bases from J, with 10 bases in between. Germline values: CDR1 SGHVS, CDR2 FQNEAQ. The CDR3 sequence is 15 residues long. CDR3 in DNA: TGTGCCAGCAGCTTAGGTGGGCCAAGCTCCTACGAGCAGTACTTC. Amino acid sequence: CASSLGGPSSYEQYF.

This clone turned up a few times. V is TRBV9 and J is TRBJ2-7; TRBD2 matches 14 bases. The CDR3 is 16 residues long. J gave up 7 bases and V 0 bases, and 6 bases lay outside the gene matches. In germline, CDR1 is SGDLS, CDR2 YYNGEE. The CDR3 here is CASSVGLAGGILEQYF. The CDR3 DNA reads TGTGCCAGCAGCGTAGGACTAGCGGGAGGGATTTTAGAGCAGTACTTC.

This clone was seen only once. CDR3 nucleotides: TGTGCCAGCAGTTACGGGGGCGGGGGAAACACCATATATTTT. Translated: CASSYGGGGNTIYF. This chain links TRBV6-6 with TRBJ1-3, with a tentative D call TRBD1 (6 bases). The CDR3 totals 14 residues. V was pared by 2 bases and J by 4 bases, with 9 bases between. Germline loops: CDR1 MNHNY, CDR2 SVGAGI (reference sequence).

This chain connects TRBV13 to TRBJ2-7; TRBD1 matches 7 bases. Germline assignment: CDR1 PRHDT and CDR2 FYEKMQ (reference sequence). The CDR3 is 16 amino acids. V lost 3 bases to trimming and J lost 4 bases; unmatched junction nucleotides: 12. The DNA of the CDR3 is TGTGCCAGCAGCTTCGACAGGGTTTCCTATAAGTACGAGCAGTACTTC. Translating gives CASSFDRVSYKYEQYF. The variable domain in full, with the rest retrieved from reference TRBV13 and TRBJ2-7, is AAGVIQSPRHLIKEKRETATLKCYPIPRHDTVYWYQQGPGQDPQFLISFYEKMQSDKGSIPDRFSAQQFSDYHSELNMSSLELGDSALYFCASSFDRVSYKYEQYFGPGTRLTVT.

This clone was recorded only once. The J gene is TRBJ1-5, the V gene TRBV18, with D tentatively TRBD1 (5 bases). The CDR3 extends over 15 amino acids. V lost 4 bases to trimming and J lost 0 bases, with 10 bases between them. Per the germline V gene, CDR1 is KGHSH and CDR2 is LQKENI. The CDR3 DNA is TGTGCCAGCTCACTGGAGACAGTTAGCAATCAGCCCCAGCATTTT. Its translation is CASSLETVSNQPQHF.